One sample yielded the 5 T cell receptor beta chains listed below, sequenced in a study of T cells in Graves' hyperthyroidism and ophthalmopathy. TCR beta CDR3 region amplification was performed from RNA transcripts. RT-PCR in the first round (using the HTBI primer set) targeted the TCR CDR3. TCRdb recomputed calls from the multiplex PCR reads with MiXCR, one row per CDR3 protein. Of approximately 360,000 distinct CDR3 sequences listed, 20% to 30% were seen once; the top ten hold less than 75%. Input material: blood. The receptors were sampled from a man over 45 with Graves' hyperthyroidism.

The chain carries TRBV11-2 and TRBJ2-7, with D perhaps matching TRBD2 (5 bases). Germline assignment: CDR1 SGHAT and CDR2 FQNNGV. The CDR3 has 15 amino acids. Trimming took 0 bases from V and 5 from J, leaving 14 bases between them. CDR3 DNA sequence: TGTGCCAGCAGCTTAGATCTCGGCGGAGGCAACGAGCAGTACTTC. Translated, it gives CASSLDLGGGNEQYF.

This clonotype was seen many times. This chain joins TRBV12-3 or TRBV12-4 and TRBJ2-5; 12 bases fit TRBD2. There are 15 residues in the CDR3. Germline trimming cut 5 bases from V and 1 base from J; bases unmatched to any gene: 2. The CDR3 is CASSPSGRAQETQYF. CDR3 nucleotide sequence: TGTGCCAGCAGTCCTAGCGGGAGGGCCCAAGAGACCCAGTACTTC.

Ten or more counts support this clonotype. The chain has TRBV14 and TRBJ2-1; 11 bases fit TRBD2. Germline CDR1 and CDR2: SGHDN and FVKESK. V trimming: 5 bases; J trimming: 9 bases; junction bases outside the gene matches: 6. The CDR3 is made up of 14 amino acids. The DNA of the CDR3 is TGTGCCAGCAGCGTGCTAGCGGGAGGAGGTGAGCAGTTCTTC. This encodes CASSVLAGGGEQFF.

V usage is TRBV7-9 and J usage is TRBJ2-7; unclear D gene. V was trimmed by 1 base and J by 6 bases, leaving 7 bases between them. Looked up from germline, CDR1 is SEHNR and CDR2 is FQNEAQ (reference sequence). The CDR3 is made up of 12 amino acids. In nucleotides, the CDR3 is TGTGCCAGCAGCTTAGTTCCTTCCGAGCAGTACTTC. Translating gives CASSLVPSEQYF.

This clonotype has a count of ten or more. V usage is TRBV7-6 and J usage is TRBJ2-7, with 7 bases identical to TRBD1. Germline values: CDR1 SGHVS, CDR2 FNYEAQ. This CDR3 is built from 14 residues. The ends lost 5 bases at V and 4 bases at J; junction bases unmatched: 8. CDR3 loop: CASSPGTEKYEQYF. CDR3 nucleotide sequence: TGTGCCAGCAGCCCCGGGACAGAGAAATACGAGCAGTACTTC.